This T cell receptor beta chain appears in the sequencing data of a study of T cells in Graves' hyperthyroidism and ophthalmopathy. Absence of ophthalmopathy progression within 18 months defined stable Graves' hyperthyroidism. Amplification targeted TCR beta CDR3 regions from RNA transcripts. First-round RT-PCR of the TCR CDR3 relied on the HTBI primer set. TCRdb passed the multiplex PCR reads through MiXCR, listing each CDR3 protein once. The repertoire holds 700,000 or so distinct CDR3 sequences, with 16% as singletons. The length of the CDR3 is 15 residues. CDR1 and CDR2 from the germline V gene are MDHEN and SYDVKM. V shed 2 bases and J shed 5 bases, with 16 bases lying between them. At least ten counts were recorded for this clonotype.

This TCR was recovered from a young man with Graves' hyperthyroidism. Input material: blood. The V gene is TRBV28, the J gene TRBJ2-7; tentative D call: TRBD1 (5 bases). In DNA form, the CDR3 reads TGTGCCAGCAGTTTAGGCCTACGAAGGGGCGACGAGCAGTACTTC. Protein: CASSLGLRRGDEQYF.